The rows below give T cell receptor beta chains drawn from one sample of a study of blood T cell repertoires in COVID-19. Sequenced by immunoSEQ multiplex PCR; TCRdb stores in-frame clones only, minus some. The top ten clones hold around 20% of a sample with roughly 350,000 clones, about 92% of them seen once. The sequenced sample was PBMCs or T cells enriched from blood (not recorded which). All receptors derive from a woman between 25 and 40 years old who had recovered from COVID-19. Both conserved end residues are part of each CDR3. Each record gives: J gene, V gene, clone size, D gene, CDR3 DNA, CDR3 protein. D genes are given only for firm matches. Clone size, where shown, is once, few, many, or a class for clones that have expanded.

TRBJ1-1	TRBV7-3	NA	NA	TGTGCCAGCAGCCGTACACCGAACACTGAAGCTTTCTTT	CASSRTPNTEAFF
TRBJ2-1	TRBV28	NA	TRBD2	TGTGCCAGCAGTTTAATCGGGGGGACTAGCGGAGGTCACAATGAGCAGTTCTTC	CASSLIGGTSGGHNEQFF
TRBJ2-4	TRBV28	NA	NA	TGTGCCAGCAGGTCCACAGGGTCCAAAAACATTCAGTACTTC	CASRSTGSKNIQYF
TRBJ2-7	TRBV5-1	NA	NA	TGCGCCAGCAGTATCCAGGCAGGACCAGGGGCCTTCTACGAGCAGTACTTC	CASSIQAGPGAFYEQYF
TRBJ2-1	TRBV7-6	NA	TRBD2	TGTGCCAGCAGCTCAGTAGCGGGAGGGCCCAATGAGCAGTTCTTC	CASSSVAGGPNEQFF
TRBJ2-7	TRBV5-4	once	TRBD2	TGTGCCAGCAGCTCTGCCGCGGGAGCTTTCGAGCAGTACTTC	CASSSAAGAFEQYF
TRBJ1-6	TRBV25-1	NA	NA	TGTGCCAGCAGTGAACACTACTCCTATAATTCACCCCTCCACTTT	CASSEHYSYNSPLHF
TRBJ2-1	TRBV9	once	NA	TGTGCCAGCAGCGGTGGTGGACTGGGCTCCAGTGAGCAGTTCTTC	CASSGGGLGSSEQFF
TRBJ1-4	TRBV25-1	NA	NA	TGTGCCAGCACCCAAACCCAGGGTATGACTAATGAAAAACTGTTTTTT	CASTQTQGMTNEKLFF
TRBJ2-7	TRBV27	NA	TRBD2	TGTGCCACCGGGGGGGTCAGGGGCTACGAGCAGTACTTC	CATGGVRGYEQYF
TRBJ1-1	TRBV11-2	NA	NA	TGTGCCAGCAGCTTCCTCACTGAAGCTTTCTTT	CASSFLTEAFF
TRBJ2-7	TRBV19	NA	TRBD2	TGTGCCAGTAGTATATGGGCTTCCGGGACTAGCGGGCGGGAGCAGTACTTC	CASSIWASGTSGREQYF
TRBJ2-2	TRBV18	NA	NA	TGTGCCAGCTCACCACCGGTCTTCGTGATACAGGGTGGCGGGGAGCTGTTTTTT	CASSPPVFVIQGGGELFF
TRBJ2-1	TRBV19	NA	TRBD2	TGTGCCAGTAGTACTCAACTAGCGGGGGCCTACAATGAGCAGTTCTTC	CASSTQLAGAYNEQFF
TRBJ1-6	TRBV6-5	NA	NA	TGTGCCAGCAGTAACCGGGAGCTGAATTCACCCCTCCACTTT	CASSNRELNSPLHF
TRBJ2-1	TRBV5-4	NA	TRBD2	TGTGCCAGCAGCCGGGGCGGGTCTAGCGGGAGGGTTTACAATGAGCAGTTCTTC	CASSRGGSSGRVYNEQFF
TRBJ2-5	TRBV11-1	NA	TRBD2	TGTGCCAGCAGACTCAGTCTAGCGGGGGAGACCCAGTACTTC	CASRLSLAGETQYF
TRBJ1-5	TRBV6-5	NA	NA	TGTGCCAGCAGGAAACAGAACAATCAGCCCCAGCATTTT	CASRKQNNQPQHF
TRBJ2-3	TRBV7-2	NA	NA	TGTGCCAGCAGCTTATGGGGACGAGGCGGGATGAGCACAGATACGCAGTATTTT	CASSLWGRGGMSTDTQYF
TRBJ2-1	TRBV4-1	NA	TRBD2	TGCGCCAGCAGCCACCCCACGGGACTAGCGGGGGGGCCTGTTGATGAGCAGTTCTTC	CASSHPTGLAGGPVDEQFF
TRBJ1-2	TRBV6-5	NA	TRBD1	TGTGCCAGCAACCGAGCCGGGACAGGGTGGTATGGCTACACCTTC	CASNRAGTGWYGYTF
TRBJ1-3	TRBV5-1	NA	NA	TGCGCCAGCAGCTTGGCAGGCAACTCTGGAAACACCATATATTTT	CASSLAGNSGNTIYF
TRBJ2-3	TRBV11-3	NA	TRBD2	TGTGCCAGCAGCCTGACTAGCGGCACAGATACGCAGTATTTT	CASSLTSGTDTQYF
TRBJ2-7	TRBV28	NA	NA	TGTGCCAGCAGTCCCTGGGGGGGGGCCCGTGTAACCTACGAGCAGTACTTC	CASSPWGGARVTYEQYF
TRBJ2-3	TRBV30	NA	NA	TGTGCCTGGAGAGGACTCACAGATACGCAGTATTTT	CAWRGLTDTQYF
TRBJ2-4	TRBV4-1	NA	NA	TGCGCCAGCAGCCAAGAAACCCAAGGACTCAAAAACATTCAGTACTTC	CASSQETQGLKNIQYF
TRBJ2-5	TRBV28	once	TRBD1	TGTGCCAGCAGCTCCGCCGCCAGGGGGCAACAAGAGACCCAGTACTTC	CASSSAARGQQETQYF
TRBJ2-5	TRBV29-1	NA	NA	TGCAGCGTTTCCCGAACCGCTAAACAAGAGACCCAGTACTTC	CSVSRTAKQETQYF
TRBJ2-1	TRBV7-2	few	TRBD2	TGTGCCAGCAGCTTAGGGCTAGCGGCGTACAATGAGCAGTTCTTC	CASSLGLAAYNEQFF
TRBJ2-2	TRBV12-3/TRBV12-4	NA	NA	TGTGCCAGCACTGGGGGGTCTAGGGAGCTGTTTTTT	CASTGGSRELFF
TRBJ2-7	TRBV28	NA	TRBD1	TGTGCCAGCAGTCCCCACACAGGGGGCTGGTACGAGCAGTACTTC	CASSPHTGGWYEQYF
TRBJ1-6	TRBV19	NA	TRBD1	TGTGCCAGTAGTATAGCCCCTGGGACAGGGCGTTTTTCACCCCTCCACTTT	CASSIAPGTGRFSPLHF
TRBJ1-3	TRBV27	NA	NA	TGTGCCAGCAGTTTAAGGGCGGGGAGGAATGAAAACACCATATATTTT	CASSLRAGRNENTIYF
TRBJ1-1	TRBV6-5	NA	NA	TGTGCCAGCAAGGAGGGGCCCGGACAAGCTTTCTTT	CASKEGPGQAFF
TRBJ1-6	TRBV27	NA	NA	TGTGCCAGCAGTTCTGCAGGCCTAAATTCACCCCTCCACTTT	CASSSAGLNSPLHF
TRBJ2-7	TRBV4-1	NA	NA	TGCGCCAGCAGCCAAGGCGGGCGCACCTACGAGCAGTACTTC	CASSQGGRTYEQYF
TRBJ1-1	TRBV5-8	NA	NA	TGTGCCAGCAGCTTGGTAGGGGCGAGCACTGAAGCTTTCTTT	CASSLVGASTEAFF
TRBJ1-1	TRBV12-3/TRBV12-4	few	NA	TGTGCCAGCCGGGAGGGGAACACTGAAGCTTTCTTT	CASREGNTEAFF
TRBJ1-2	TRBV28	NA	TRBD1	TGTGCCAGCAGTTCCGACAGGGTTCATGGCTACACCTTC	CASSSDRVHGYTF
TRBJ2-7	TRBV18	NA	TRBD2	TGTGCCAGCTCAACCGGGACTAGCGGGAGGGCATACGAGCAGTACTTC	CASSTGTSGRAYEQYF
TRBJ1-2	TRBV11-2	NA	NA	TGTGCCAGCAGCTCCCTCCGGGGAGGGAAAACCGGCTACACCTTC	CASSSLRGGKTGYTF
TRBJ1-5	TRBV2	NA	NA	TGTGCCAGCAGTGTCGGGGGGCCTCAGCCCCAGCATTTT	CASSVGGPQPQHF
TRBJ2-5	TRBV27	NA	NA	TGTGCCAGCAGTTCCACTTACGGAGAGACCCAGTACTTC	CASSSTYGETQYF
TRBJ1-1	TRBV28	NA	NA	TGTGCCAGCAGTTGGGTCCGGGTCCAACCTGAAGCTTTCTTT	CASSWVRVQPEAFF
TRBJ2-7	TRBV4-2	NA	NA	TGTGCCAGCAGCCAAGTAGGGAATGCGGGTTACGAGCAGTACTTC	CASSQVGNAGYEQYF
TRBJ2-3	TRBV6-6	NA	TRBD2	TGTGCCAGCAGTCCAAGACTAGCGGGAGTATCCCCAGATACGCAGTATTTT	CASSPRLAGVSPDTQYF
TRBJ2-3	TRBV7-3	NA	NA	TGTGCCAGCAGCTTGGACTCCACAGATACGCAGTATTTT	CASSLDSTDTQYF
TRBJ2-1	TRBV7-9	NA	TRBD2	TGTGCCAGCAGCTTATTAGCGGGAGGCTACAATGAGCAGTTCTTC	CASSLLAGGYNEQFF
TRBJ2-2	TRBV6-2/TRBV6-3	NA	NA	TGTGCCAGCAGTTACCCACCACAGGGTCTGCCCGGGGAGCTGTTTTTT	CASSYPPQGLPGELFF
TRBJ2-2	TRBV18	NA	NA	TGTGCCAGCTCACCATTCTCCCCGGGAAACACCGGGGAGCTGTTTTTT	CASSPFSPGNTGELFF
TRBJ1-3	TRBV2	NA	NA	TGTGCCAGCAAGAGGCCAGGGGATTCCTCTGGAAACACCATATATTTT	CASKRPGDSSGNTIYF
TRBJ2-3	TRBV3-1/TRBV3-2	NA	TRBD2	TGTGCCAGCAGTCGAAGGACTAGCGGGAGCGCAGATACGCAGTATTTT	CASSRRTSGSADTQYF
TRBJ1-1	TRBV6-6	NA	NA	TGTGCCAGCAGTTTACTCGCGCAGGGCACTGAAGCTTTCTTT	CASSLLAQGTEAFF
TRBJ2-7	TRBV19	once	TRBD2	TGTGCCAGTAGTATTAGCGGGAGTTTGTACGAGCAGTACTTC	CASSISGSLYEQYF
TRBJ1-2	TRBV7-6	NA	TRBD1	TGTGCCAGCAGCCCCAGGGGGGTCGGGAATGGCTACACCTTC	CASSPRGVGNGYTF